This T cell receptor beta chain was obtained from a study of OX40 agonist ivuxolimab in advanced cancers. Study at large: The diagnoses of dose-escalation patients were hepatocellular carcinoma, melanoma, renal cell or head and neck cancer. Overall study results and limits: The study observed clonal expansion of CD4+ and CD8+ blood T cells by week 6 at 0.1 to 3.0 mg/kg.

This clone appeared a few times. The target antigen is unknown. Individuals having autoimmune disease history or systemic immunosuppression were not enrolled. This CDR3 is 14 amino acids long. From germline, CDR1 is MDHEN and CDR2 SYDVKM. Trimming took 7 bases from V and 1 from J; bases not matched to a gene: 6. Assay used: immunoSEQ multiplex PCR; TCRdb lists only in-frame clones, some missing. The data show 90,000 to 120,000 clones, 91% seen once. The source is an adult with an advanced solid tumor such as melanoma, head and neck, liver or kidney cancer. The gene calls are TRBV28 and TRBJ1-1, with 7 nucleotides matching TRBD1. The sample here was CD4+ or CD8+ T cells sorted from blood, taken in a trial of the OX40 agonist ivuxolimab. The CDR3 DNA reads TGTGCCAGCAACCCGACAGGGCGGAACACTGAAGCTTTCTTT. This codes for CASNPTGRNTEAFF.